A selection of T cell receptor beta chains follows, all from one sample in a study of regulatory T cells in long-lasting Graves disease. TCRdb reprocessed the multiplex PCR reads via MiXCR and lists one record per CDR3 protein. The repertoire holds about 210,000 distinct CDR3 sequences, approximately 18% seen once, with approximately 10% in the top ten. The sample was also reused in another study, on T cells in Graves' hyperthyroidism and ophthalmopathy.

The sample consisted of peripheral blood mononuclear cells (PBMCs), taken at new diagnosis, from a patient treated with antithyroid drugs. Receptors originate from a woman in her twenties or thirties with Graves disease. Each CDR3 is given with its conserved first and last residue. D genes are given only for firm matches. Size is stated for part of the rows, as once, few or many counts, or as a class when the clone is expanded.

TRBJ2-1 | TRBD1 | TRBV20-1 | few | CSARRARGTLYNEQFF | TGCAGTGCCCGCCGGGCCAGGGGGACCCTCTACAATGAGCAGTTCTTC
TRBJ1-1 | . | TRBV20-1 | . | CSARDFRRGRGTEAFF | TGCAGTGCTAGAGATTTCAGAAGGGGAAGGGGCACTGAAGCTTTCTTT
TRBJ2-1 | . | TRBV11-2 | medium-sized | CASSLGGALSNEQFF | TGTGCCAGCAGCTTAGGGGGGGCCTTATCCAATGAGCAGTTCTTC
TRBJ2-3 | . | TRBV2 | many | CASSEVGDTQYF | TGTGCCAGCAGTGAGGTCGGAGATACGCAGTATTTT
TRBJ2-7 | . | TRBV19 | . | CASSITAAGTYEQYF | TGTGCCAGTAGTATAACCGCGGCGGGCACCTACGAGCAGTACTTC
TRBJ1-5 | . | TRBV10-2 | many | CASSESGGARQPQHF | TGCGCCAGCAGTGAGTCGGGAGGGGCGCGGCAGCCCCAGCATTTT
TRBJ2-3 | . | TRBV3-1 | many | CASSFTDTQYF | TGTGCCAGCAGTTTCACAGATACGCAGTATTTT
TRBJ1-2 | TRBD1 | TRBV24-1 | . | CATSERGQGNYGYTF | TGTGCCACCAGTGAGCGGGGACAGGGCAACTATGGCTACACCTTC
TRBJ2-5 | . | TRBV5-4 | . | CASSRDNAVGAQYF | TGTGCCAGCAGTCGGGACAACGCCGTCGGGGCCCAGTACTTC
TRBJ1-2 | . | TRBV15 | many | CATARSHGYGYTF | TGTGCCACCGCCCGCTCGCATGGCTATGGCTACACCTTC
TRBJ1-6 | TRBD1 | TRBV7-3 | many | CASSHGTVNSPLHF | TGTGCCAGCAGCCACGGGACAGTTAATTCACCCCTCCACTTT
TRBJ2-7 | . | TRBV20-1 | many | CSARVSKGVYEQYF | TGCAGTGCTAGAGTCAGTAAGGGAGTTTACGAGCAGTACTTC
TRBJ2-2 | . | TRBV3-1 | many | CASHGAGELFF | TGTGCCAGCCATGGGGCCGGGGAGCTGTTTTTT
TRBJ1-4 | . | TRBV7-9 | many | CASSYPKHGANEKLFF | TGTGCCAGCAGCTACCCGAAACATGGAGCTAATGAAAAACTGTTTTTT
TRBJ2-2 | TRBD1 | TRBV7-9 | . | CASAPGQGLSGELFF | TGTGCCAGTGCACCGGGACAGGGCTTATCCGGGGAGCTGTTTTTT
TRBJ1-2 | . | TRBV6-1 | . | CASSHDRTYGYTF | TGTGCCAGCAGCCACGACAGGACTTATGGCTACACCTTC
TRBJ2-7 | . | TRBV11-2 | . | CASSPWVGANYEQYF | TGTGCCAGCAGCCCGTGGGTAGGGGCCAACTACGAGCAGTACTTC
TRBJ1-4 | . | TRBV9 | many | CASSPWGPNEKLFF | TGTGCCAGCAGCCCTTGGGGTCCTAATGAAAAACTGTTTTTC
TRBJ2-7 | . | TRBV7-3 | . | CASSVGQSSYEQYF | TGTGCCAGCAGCGTGGGCCAGAGCTCCTACGAGCAGTACTTC
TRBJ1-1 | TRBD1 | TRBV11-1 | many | CASSPDRERTEAFF | TGTGCCAGCAGCCCCGACAGGGAGAGAACTGAAGCTTTCTTT
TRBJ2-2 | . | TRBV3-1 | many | CASSPGRGWGAGELFF | TGTGCCAGCAGCCCTGGGCGGGGATGGGGCGCCGGGGAGCTGTTTTTT
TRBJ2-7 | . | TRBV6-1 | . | CASNSGGSYEQYF | TGTGCCAGCAACTCGGGTGGGAGCTACGAGCAGTACTTC
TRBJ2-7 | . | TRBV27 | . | CTSSLMSASSYEQYF | TGTACCAGCAGCTTGATGAGCGCGTCCTCCTACGAGCAGTACTTC
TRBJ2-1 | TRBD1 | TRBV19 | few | CASSRPGQGTNEQFF | TGTGCCAGTAGTAGGCCGGGACAGGGGACCAATGAGCAGTTCTTC
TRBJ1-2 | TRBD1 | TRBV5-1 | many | CASTEGATYGYTF | TGCGCCAGCACGGAGGGGGCGACCTATGGCTACACCTTC
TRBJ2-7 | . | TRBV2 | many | CASSQGRLSYEQYF | TGTGCCAGCAGCCAAGGCAGGTTGTCCTACGAGCAGTACTTC
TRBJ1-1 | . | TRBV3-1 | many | CASSPKAVMNTEAFF | TGTGCCAGCAGCCCCAAAGCGGTGATGAACACTGAAGCTTTCTTT
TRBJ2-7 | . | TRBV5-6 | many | CASRSGPSSYEQYF | TGTGCCAGCAGGTCCGGGCCGAGCTCCTACGAGCAGTACTTC